Listed below are T cell receptor beta chains from one sample, sequenced in a study of T cell changes during pregnancy in multiple sclerosis. Clones were sequenced by immunoSEQ multiplex PCR, and TCRdb holds only the in-frame ones, with some missing. The sample has 30,000 to 40,000 clones, around 90% seen once. This sample comprised peripheral blood, obtained in the third trimester of pregnancy. Receptor source: a female donor in good health, enrolled as a control in a pregnancy study. The CDR3 runs from the conserved cysteine through the conserved F or W. Fields, in order: V gene, CDR3 length, clone size, J gene, D gene, CDR3 DNA, CDR3 protein. The D gene is left open where the match is weak. Clone size is given for some rows only: seen once, a few or many times, or a class if the clone is expanded.

>TRBV29-1|12|.|TRBJ2-1|TRBD2
TGCAGTGTTAGCGGGAGTTCTTATGAGCAGTTCTTC
CSVSGSSYEQFF
>TRBV6-1|14|once|TRBJ1-5|TRBD1
TGTGCCACCCATCTGACAGGGGGCAATCAGCCCCAGCATTTT
CATHLTGGNQPQHF
>TRBV7-9|15|.|TRBJ1-5|.
TGTGCCAGCAGTCGCTCAGGGGCCTTCAATCAGCCCCAGCATTTT
CASSRSGAFNQPQHF
>TRBV2|16|.|TRBJ1-2|TRBD1
TGTGCCAGCACAGAAACAGGGGGGGGACCTCTATATGGCTACACCTTC
CASTETGGGPLYGYTF
>TRBV7-3|17|.|TRBJ2-6|.
TGTGCCAGCAGCTTAAGGGACATCACCTCTGGGGCCAACGTCCTGACTTTC
CASSLRDITSGANVLTF
>TRBV19|14|.|TRBJ1-1|TRBD1
TGTGCCAGTAGTATAGAAGCAGGGGGCTCTGAAGCTTTCTTT
CASSIEAGGSEAFF
>TRBV9|15|.|TRBJ1-6|.
TGTGCCAGCAGCGAATCCGGGAAGCCTAATTCACCCCTCCACTTT
CASSESGKPNSPLHF
>TRBV4-1|13|large|TRBJ2-7|.
TGCGCCAGCAGCCAGGGGCTGACGAACGAGCAGTACTTC
CASSQGLTNEQYF
>TRBV5-1|15|once|TRBJ2-5|TRBD1
TGCGCCAGGGCGCGGACAGGGGAGGTCTGGGAGACCCAGTACTTC
CARARTGEVWETQYF
>TRBV9|18|once|TRBJ2-6|TRBD1
TGTGCCAGCGGCCGACAGGGGTCTACCGGCTCTGGGGCCAACGTCCTGACTTTC
CASGRQGSTGSGANVLTF
>TRBV7-3|13|.|TRBJ1-1|.
TGTGCCAGCAGCTCCTCCCCAGGCGTTGAAGCTTTCTTT
CASSSSPGVEAFF
>TRBV29-1|14|.|TRBJ2-7|.
TGCAGCGTTGTTGTCTTCGTCCCTCTTTACGAGCAGTACTTC
CSVVVFVPLYEQYF
>TRBV28|17|.|TRBJ2-1|TRBD2
TGTGCCAGCAGCCCAACCGGGACTAGCAGCTCCTACAATGAGCAGTTCTTC
CASSPTGTSSSYNEQFF
>TRBV15|16|.|TRBJ2-3|.
TGTGCCACCAGCAGAGATCCGGGGGTAAGGACAGATACGCAGTATTTT
CATSRDPGVRTDTQYF
>TRBV2|14|few|TRBJ1-6|.
TGTGCCAGCAGTGAAGGAGTACTCCTCTCACCCCTCCACTTT
CASSEGVLLSPLHF
>TRBV25-1|18|.|TRBJ1-2|TRBD1
TGTGCCAGCAGTGAATCAAAGGGGGCCGATCGGTCCTCCTATGGCTACACCTTC
CASSESKGADRSSYGYTF
>TRBV6-1|15|once|TRBJ2-1|.
TGTGCCAGCAGCCTCAGGGGATTGGGACACAATGAGCAGTTCTTC
CASSLRGLGHNEQFF